The rows below give T cell receptor beta chains drawn from one sample of a study of T cells in Graves' hyperthyroidism and ophthalmopathy. A single record per CDR3 protein comes from TCRdb applying MiXCR to the multiplex PCR reads. In the table there are 650,000 to 750,000 distinct CDR3 sequences, about 14% of which are singletons. The specimen sequenced was blood. The receptors come from a young woman with Graves' hyperthyroidism. Each CDR3 is given with its conserved first and last residue. D genes are given only for firm matches.

V gene	J gene	D gene	CDR3 protein
TRBV7-2	TRBJ2-4	TRBD2	CASSSVGLAGNKNIQYF
TRBV7-2	TRBJ2-7	NA	CASSPAGTPSYEQYF
TRBV12-3/TRBV12-4	TRBJ2-7	TRBD2	CASSSRGKSGGPYEQYF
TRBV30	TRBJ2-2	TRBD2	CAWSKSGGRRTGELFF
TRBV9	TRBJ2-7	NA	CASSVGGSASYEQYF
TRBV7-9	TRBJ2-2	NA	CASSFRSTGELFF
TRBV6-2/TRBV6-3	TRBJ2-7	NA	CASRAAPTYEQYF
TRBV28	TRBJ1-5	NA	CASSLGAPSNQPQHF
TRBV12-3/TRBV12-4	TRBJ2-3	TRBD2	CASSPLLAGDGFIDTQYF
TRBV7-8	TRBJ2-1	TRBD2	CASSSGLAGVGSNEQFF
TRBV5-4	TRBJ2-7	TRBD2	CASRPGTSVSYEQYF
TRBV20-1	TRBJ1-6	NA	CSARDDRPNSPLHF
TRBV7-9	TRBJ2-2	NA	CASSLQGYNTGELFF
TRBV2	TRBJ2-5	TRBD1	CASGPTGVETQYF
TRBV29-1	TRBJ2-1	TRBD2	CSPVWSSGAYNEQFF
TRBV30	TRBJ2-1	TRBD2	CAWSDDLLADIYNEQFF
TRBV20-1	TRBJ2-2	TRBD2	CSARDSRTSGRAGELFF
TRBV7-8	TRBJ2-6	NA	CASRTISGANVLTF
TRBV3-1	TRBJ1-1	NA	CASSHNSFGTEAFF
TRBV3-1	TRBJ1-1	NA	CASSQDWGAGDTEAFF
TRBV20-1	TRBJ1-6	TRBD1	CSAVTGGWSPLHF
TRBV28	TRBJ2-5	NA	CASSPPQARLGTQYF
TRBV7-8	TRBJ1-1	NA	CASSLKGMNTEAFF
TRBV6-1	TRBJ2-2	NA	CTSKLPGELFF
TRBV27	TRBJ2-6	TRBD1	CASSQIQGTGANVLTF
TRBV20-1	TRBJ2-1	NA	CSASGNRWNEQFF
TRBV20-1	TRBJ1-6	NA	CSARVSPLHF
TRBV27	TRBJ2-6	NA	CASSSLVSGANVLTF
TRBV30	TRBJ1-2	NA	CAWSPLSASTGYTF
TRBV12-3/TRBV12-4	TRBJ2-1	NA	CASSLAEGNEQFF
TRBV10-3	TRBJ2-7	NA	CAISAGTGSYTYEQYF
TRBV2	TRBJ1-2	NA	CASSQTEVYGYTF
TRBV11-2	TRBJ1-1	NA	CASTNPRPRGTEAFF
TRBV18	TRBJ1-1	NA	CASSPNRAKVEAFF
TRBV11-2	TRBJ2-1	NA	CASSLAGLNEQFF
TRBV28	TRBJ2-7	TRBD1	CASRLIGQGIYEQYF
TRBV10-3	TRBJ2-3	NA	CAISVFPRPWSTDTQYF
TRBV30	TRBJ2-7	NA	CAWSYQLSYEQYF
TRBV5-1	TRBJ2-7	NA	CASSPELDYEQYF
TRBV19	TRBJ2-4	NA	CASSRSPVGTKNIQYF
TRBV7-9	TRBJ2-1	NA	CASSPGHGVPFF
TRBV5-5	TRBJ1-4	NA	CASSHLGGTNEKLFF
TRBV12-3/TRBV12-4	TRBJ1-5	NA	CASSFFEYSGNQPQHF
TRBV30	TRBJ2-1	TRBD2	CAWAGGLAGISEQFF
TRBV5-5	TRBJ2-7	TRBD2	CASSEGLERGYEQYF
TRBV10-3	TRBJ1-2	NA	CAISVDRTDGYTF
TRBV11-2	TRBJ2-7	NA	CASRYYEQYF
TRBV18	TRBJ2-2	NA	CASSTDTGVNTGELFF
TRBV7-9	TRBJ2-3	TRBD2	CASSLATSRDTQYF
TRBV20-1	TRBJ1-2	NA	CSAEIWGSDYGYTF
TRBV10-2	TRBJ1-5	NA	CASSEASQPQHF
TRBV29-1	TRBJ2-1	NA	CSVAQRRAYNEQFF
TRBV6-5	TRBJ2-1	TRBD2	CASSFRTSTRTYNEQFF
TRBV28	TRBJ2-5	NA	CASRAGHPRETQYF
TRBV4-3	TRBJ2-1	NA	CASSQVDGYNEQFF